What follows are 24 T cell receptor beta chains derived from one specimen sequenced in a study of T cell repertoires in cytomegalovirus infection. One entry per CDR3 protein results from TCRdb running MiXCR on the reads. The data contain about 220,000 distinct CDR3 sequences, 35% to 45% of them seen just once; the ten biggest clones take up approximately 60%. Their specific antigens are unknown. Source: CD8+ T cells from cultured PBMCs, taken from culture after CMV antigen stimulation. These receptors all come from a human donor in good health (CMV status not recorded). Some clones in this sample may be carry-over from other donors' samples.

This clonotype was detected a few times. The chain recombines TRBV14 with TRBJ2-7, with a tentative D call TRBD1 (5 bases). Germline CDR1 SGHDN, CDR2 FVKESK. The CDR3 runs to 18 residues. V lost 6 bases, J lost 4 bases, and 28 bases lay in between. The CDR3 loop is CASSHTRTPTRILYEQYF. CDR3 nucleotide sequence: TGTGCCAGCAGTCATACACGGACACCCACAAGGATTCTATACGAGCAGTACTTC.

This clonotype has more than one count but fewer than ten. The chain employs TRBV12-3 or TRBV12-4 and TRBJ1-5; 8 positions agree with TRBD1. The CDR3 length is 14 residues. The ends lost 6 bases at V and 7 bases at J; junction bases unmatched: 8. CDR3 nucleotides: TGTGCCAGCAGCACTGGACAGGGATGGCAGCCCCAGCATTTT. Translating gives CASSTGQGWQPQHF.

The V call is TRBV6-5, the J call TRBJ1-6; possible D gene TRBD1, 5 bases. V shed 1 base and J shed 6 bases, with 13 bases lying between them. The CDR3 is made up of 16 amino acids. Per germline, CDR1 MNHEY and CDR2 SVGAGI. The CDR3 sequence: CASSYFKGQLNSPLHF. CDR3 sequence (DNA): TGTGCCAGCAGTTACTTCAAGGGGCAACTTAATTCACCCCTCCACTTT.

This clonotype was seen a few times. V usage is TRBV4-1 and J usage is TRBJ1-5; D uncertain. The CDR3 contains 15 residues. In germline, CDR1 is MGHRA, CDR2 YSYEKL. Trimming cost V 2 bases and J 4 bases, with 12 bases left between them. The CDR3 loop reads CASSQTPQENQPQHF. CDR3 bases: TGCGCCAGCAGCCAAACTCCTCAAGAAAATCAGCCCCAGCATTTT.

This clonotype was recorded a few times. The J gene is TRBJ1-1, the V gene TRBV6-1; TRBD1 matches at 10 bases. J gave up 3 bases and V 1 base, and 8 bases lay outside the gene matches. There are 17 residues in the CDR3. Germline V gene data show CDR1 as MNHNS and CDR2 as SASEGT. CDR3 sequence: CASSEVPAGQGDTEAFF. In DNA, the CDR3 is TGTGCCAGCAGTGAAGTACCCGCCGGACAGGGGGACACTGAAGCTTTCTTT.

This clonotype was counted between two and nine times. V and J are TRBV7-4 and TRBJ2-5, with 7 bases that match TRBD2. V shed 8 bases and J 0 bases; nucleotides not matched to a gene: 12. The V gene's germline CDR1 is SGHVT and CDR2 SQSDAQ. The CDR3 contains 16 residues. CDR3 DNA: TGTGCCAGCGGGTCCTCGACGGGAGGTTACCAAGAGACCCAGTACTTC. Translating gives CASGSSTGGYQETQYF.

The V call is TRBV4-1, the J call TRBJ2-2; 16 bases are shared with TRBD2. J was trimmed by 4 bases and V by 0 bases; bases with no gene match: 8. This CDR3 region has 20 residues. CDR1 is MGHRA and CDR2 is YSYEKL in the germline V gene. CDR3 loop: CASSQEGTSGRARRTGELFF. CDR3 sequence (DNA): TGCGCCAGCAGCCAAGAGGGGACTAGCGGGAGGGCTCGGCGCACCGGGGAGCTGTTTTTT.

This clonotype appeared a few times. This chain links TRBV27 with TRBJ1-1; weak D call: TRBD1 (5 bases). Trimming shortened V by 5 bases and J by 2 bases, and 12 bases separated the two germline ends. This CDR3 comprises 14 residues. The germline gives CDR1 MNHEY, CDR2 SMNVEV (reference sequence). The CDR3 nucleotides read TGTGCCAGCAGTCGAGGGGTACCCAACACTGAAGCTTTCTTT. Protein product: CASSRGVPNTEAFF.

V is TRBV27 and J is TRBJ1-4; 7 bases are a match to TRBD1. CDR3 length: 18 residues. After removal of 3 bases from V and 0 bases from J, the junction contained 10 bases not matched to a gene. Germline CDR1 is MNHEY and CDR2 is SMNVEV (reference sequence). The CDR3 protein is CASSFSGQVPATNEKLFF. In DNA form, the CDR3 reads TGTGCCAGCAGTTTCTCCGGACAGGTCCCTGCAACTAATGAAAAACTGTTTTTT. Filled out from reference TRBV27 and TRBJ1-4, the complete variable domain reads EAQVTQNPRYLITVTGKKLTVTCSQNMNHEYMSWYRQDPGLGLRQIYYSMNVEVTDKGDVPEGYKVSRKEKRNFPLILESPSPNQTSLYFCASSFSGQVPATNEKLFFGSGTQLSVL.

This sequence joins TRBV27 and TRBJ1-4, with TRBD1 as a possible D gene (6 bases). CDR1 and CDR2 (germline): MNHEY, SMNVEV (reference sequence). With 6 bases removed from V and 8 bases from J, the gap between germline ends came to 19 bases. The CDR3 length is 15 residues. CDR3 loop: CASSSGGGLDEKLFF. Written as DNA, the CDR3 is TGTGCCAGCAGCTCAGGAGGGGGATTGGACGAAAAACTGTTTTTT.

This clonotype was detected only a few times. The chain couples TRBV7-8 to TRBJ2-1; 12 bases agree with TRBD2. The CDR3 is made up of 16 amino acids. V lost 4 bases to trimming and J lost 9 bases; unmatched junction nucleotides: 10. The germline CDR1 and CDR2 sequences are SGHVS and FQNEAQ. CDR3 in DNA: TGTGCCAGCAGCTCCCTAGCGGGGGGGCAGGGCGCTGAGCAGTTCTTC. Its protein is CASSSLAGGQGAEQFF.

This rearrangement joins TRBV12-5 to TRBJ2-3, with D possibly called TRBD1 or TRBD2 (5 bases each). Germline V CDR1 and CDR2: LGHNT, FRNRAP. CDR3 size: 15 residues. The V and J ends lost 6 bases and 3 bases respectively, with 16 bases between them. The CDR3 sequence: CASGPGLRTTDTQYF. The CDR3 DNA is TGTGCTAGTGGACCGGGGCTTAGGACTACAGATACGCAGTATTTT. The full variable domain, in which reference TRBV12-5 and TRBJ2-3 provide the parts outside the CDR3, is DARVTQTPRHKVTEMGQEVTMRCQPILGHNTVFWYRQTMMQGLELLAYFRNRAPLDDSGMPKDRFSAEMPDATLATLKIQPSEPRDSAVYFCASGPGLRTTDTQYFGPGTRLTVL.

The chain uses TRBV7-9 and TRBJ1-2; D remains unclear. Per germline, CDR1 SEHNR and CDR2 FQNEAQ (reference sequence). Trimming left V 2 bases short and J 5 bases short, with 6 bases between. The CDR3 covers 12 residues. The CDR3 protein is CASSLKTYGYTF. The CDR3 region has the DNA TGTGCCAGCAGCTTAAAAACTTATGGCTACACCTTC.

This clonotype was observed a few times. The J gene is TRBJ1-2, the V gene TRBV11-2; TRBD1 matches 12 bases. The CDR3 loop spans 17 amino acids. The trim removed 5 bases at V and 7 bases at J, leaving 14 bases unmatched. Germline CDR1 is SGHAT and CDR2 is FQNNGV. Here the CDR3 DNA reads TGTGCCAGCAGCCCCTCGGGACAGGGGGCGCATGGTGGTGGCTACACCTTC. This sequence encodes CASSPSGQGAHGGGYTF.

The chain joins TRBV20-1 to TRBJ2-2; 11 nucleotides line up with TRBD1. The ends lost 5 bases at V and 4 bases at J; junction bases unmatched: 3. From germline, CDR1 is DFQATT and CDR2 SNEGSKA (reference sequence). The CDR3 extends over 14 amino acids. CDR3 sequence: CSAPDRGLTGELFF. CDR3 in DNA: TGCAGTGCTCCGGACAGGGGGCTCACCGGGGAGCTGTTTTTT.

This clonotype was recorded a few times. This chain links TRBV5-1 with TRBJ1-5; D is undetermined. This CDR3 spans 15 amino acids. V lost 4 bases, J lost 0 bases, and 11 bases lay in between. The germline V gene encodes CDR1 SGHRS and CDR2 YFSETQ. The CDR3 region has the DNA TGCGCCAGCAGCCCGTCGGGGAATAGCAATCAGCCCCAGCATTTT. Its protein product is CASSPSGNSNQPQHF.

V is TRBV11-2 and J is TRBJ2-1; TRBD2 might be the D (5 bases). The germline CDR1 and CDR2 sequences are SGHAT and FQNNGV. There are 16 residues in the CDR3. Trimming took off 2 bases at V and 5 bases at J, with 16 bases between the two ends. Written as DNA, the CDR3 is TGTGCCAGCAGCTTATTTTTCCGGACTGAAAACAATGAGCAGTTCTTC. This encodes CASSLFFRTENNEQFF.

The chain uses TRBV4-2 and TRBJ2-7; a weak D match, TRBD2 (5 bases). The CDR3 is 13 amino acids. CDR1 is LGHNA, CDR2 YNFKEQ, per germline. V dropped 9 bases and J dropped 1 base, with 13 bases sitting between them. CDR3 in DNA: TGTGCCAGTCGGGATGTAGGGTCCTACGAGCAGTACTTC. Translated, it gives CASRDVGSYEQYF.

This clonotype was found a few times. The chain couples TRBV19 to TRBJ1-1; D is unclear. Germline lookup yields CDR1 LNHDA and CDR2 SQIVND (reference sequence). Trimming left V 6 bases short and J 4 bases short, with 9 bases between. CDR3 length: 12 residues. CDR3 nucleotides: TGTGCCAGTAGGGTCAGTCGCACTGAAGCTTTCTTT. Its protein product is CASRVSRTEAFF.

This clonotype was counted ten times or more. This chain's CDR3 is CASSFNSYEQYF. CDR3 in DNA: TGTGCCAGCAGCTTCAACAGCTACGAGCAGTACTTC. The chain combines TRBV5-6 with TRBJ2-7; D not certain. CDR1 and CDR2 from the germline V gene are SGHDT and YYEEEE. This CDR3 region has 12 residues. V lost 2 bases and J 3 bases, leaving 6 bases between the germline ends.

This clonotype appeared a few times. V and J are TRBV2 and TRBJ2-1; D unclear. The germline gives CDR1 SNHLY, CDR2 FYNNEI. The CDR3 spans 16 residues. V was cut by 7 bases and J by 2 bases, with 18 bases left in between. CDR3 DNA: TGTGCCAGCACTGAGCTCGACCATAGGACCTACAATGAGCAGTTCTTC. Protein sequence: CASTELDHRTYNEQFF.

The CDR3 DNA follows: TGTGCCAGCAGCTTAGTGAGGACTAGCGGGGACACAGATACGCAGTATTTT. This codes for CASSLVRTSGDTDTQYF. V and J are TRBV7-9 and TRBJ2-3; 12 bases fit TRBD2. Unmatched junction bases numbered 4, after V lost 1 base and J lost 2 bases. The length of the CDR3 is 17 residues. Germline V gives CDR1 SEHNR, CDR2 FQNEAQ (reference sequence). Supplemented by reference TRBV7-9 and TRBJ2-3, the full variable domain reads DTGVSQNPRHKITKRGQNVTFRCDPISEHNRLYWYRQTLGQGPEFLTYFQNEAQLEKSRLLSDRFSAERPKGSFSTLEIQRTEQGDSAMYLCASSLVRTSGDTDTQYFGPGTRLTVL.

This clonotype was found a few times. This rearrangement joins TRBV7-8 to TRBJ2-5; the D gene is possibly TRBD2 (7 bases). The V gene's germline CDR1 is SGHVS and CDR2 FQNEAQ. V lost 4 bases and J lost 5, with 17 bases in between. The CDR3 runs 15 residues. DNA for the CDR3: TGTGCCAGCAGCTCCCCACGAGGGGGGGAGGAGACCCAGTACTTC. This sequence encodes CASSSPRGGEETQYF.

This clonotype showed up just a few times. The chain is built from TRBV7-3 and TRBJ2-1; 7 nucleotides match TRBD2. V lost 2 bases and J lost 1; bases outside the gene matches: 11. This CDR3 is 18 amino acids long. CDR1 and CDR2 (germline): SGHTA, FQGTGA. The CDR3 nucleotides read TGTGCCAGCAGCTTAGCTAGCGGTCGGGGCGGATCCTACAATGAGCAGTTCTTC. Protein product: CASSLASGRGGSYNEQFF.